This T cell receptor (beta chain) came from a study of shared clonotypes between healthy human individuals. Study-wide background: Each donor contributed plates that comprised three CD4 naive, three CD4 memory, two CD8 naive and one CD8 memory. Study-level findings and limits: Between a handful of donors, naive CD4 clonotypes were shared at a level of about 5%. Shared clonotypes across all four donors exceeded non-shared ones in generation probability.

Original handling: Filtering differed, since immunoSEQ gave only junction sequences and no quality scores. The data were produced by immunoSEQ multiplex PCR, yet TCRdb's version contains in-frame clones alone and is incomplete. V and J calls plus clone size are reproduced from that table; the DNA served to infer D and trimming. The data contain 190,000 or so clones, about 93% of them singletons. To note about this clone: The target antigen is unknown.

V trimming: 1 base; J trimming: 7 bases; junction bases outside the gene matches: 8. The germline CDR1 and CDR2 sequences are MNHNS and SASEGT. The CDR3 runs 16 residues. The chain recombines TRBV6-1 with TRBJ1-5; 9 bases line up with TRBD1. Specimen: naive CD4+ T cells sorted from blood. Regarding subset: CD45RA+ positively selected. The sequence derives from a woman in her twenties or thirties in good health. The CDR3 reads CASSEEVTGGWQPQHF. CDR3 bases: TGTGCCAGCAGTGAAGAGGTAACAGGGGGCTGGCAGCCCCAGCATTTT.